The 15 T cell receptor beta chains reported below all come from one sample, sequenced in a study of blood T cell repertoires in COVID-19. The method was immunoSEQ multiplex PCR; TCRdb's version includes in-frame clones alone and lacks a portion of them. The repertoire consists of roughly 38,000 clones, with 70% to 90% occurring once and the leading ten covering 55% to 70%. Sequencing input: peripheral blood. The source of these receptors is an older man with acute or convalescent COVID-19.

The chain is built from TRBV5-6 and TRBJ2-3; no definite D call. CDR1 SGHDT and CDR2 YYEEEE come from the germline V gene. Trimming took off 0 bases at V and 1 base at J, with 3 bases between the two ends. CDR3 length: 13 residues. The CDR3: CASSLVGTDTQYF. The DNA of the CDR3 is TGTGCCAGCAGCTTGGTAGGCACAGATACGCAGTATTTT. The entire variable domain, with the rest obtained from reference TRBV5-6 and TRBJ2-3, is as follows: DAGVTQSPTHLIKTRGQQVTLRCSPKSGHDTVSWYQQALGQGPQFIFQYYEEEERQRGNFPDRFSGHQFPNYSSELNVNALLLGDSALYLCASSLVGTDTQYFGPGTRLTVL.

V and J are TRBV6-2 or TRBV6-3 and TRBJ1-4; D gene ambiguous. The CDR3 totals 17 residues. The V gene's germline CDR1 is MNHEY and CDR2 SVGEGT. V lost 0 bases and J 3 bases, leaving 14 bases between the germline ends. CDR3 coding DNA: TGTGCCAGCAGTTACTCGAAGGAGGACGTGCCTAATGAAAAACTGTTTTTT. Translation gives CASSYSKEDVPNEKLFF.

The chain is built from TRBV11-2 and TRBJ1-4, with 7 positions matching TRBD1. The length of the CDR3 is 15 residues. V lost 3 bases, J lost 5 bases, and 6 bases stayed unmatched. The germline V gene has CDR1 SGHAT and CDR2 FQNNGV. The CDR3 sequence: CASSFRGTENEKLFF. In DNA form, the CDR3 reads TGTGCCAGCAGCTTTCGTGGGACAGAGAATGAAAAACTGTTTTTT.

In this sample, this clone turned up once. The chain recombines TRBV4-3 with TRBJ2-1, with a weak D call TRBD2 (7 bases). Germline V gene sequence: CDR1 LGHNA, CDR2 YSLEER. Trimming cost V 4 bases and J 9 bases, with 19 bases left between them. The CDR3 covers 15 residues. The CDR3 nucleotides are TGCGCCAGCAGCCCCGAAGGGGGGGCTTCAGCTGAGCAGTTCTTC. Amino acids: CASSPEGGASAEQFF.

Only a few counts were recorded for this clone. This chain connects TRBV7-4 to TRBJ1-5; no firm D call. CDR1 and CDR2 from the germline V gene are SGHVT and SQSDAQ. The germline V and J ends were trimmed by 4 bases and 0 bases, with 4 bases remaining between them. CDR3 length: 13 residues. CDR3 in DNA: TGTGCCAGCAGCTGCTATAGCAATCAGCCCCAGCATTTT. The encoded protein is CASSCYSNQPQHF.

CDR3 sequence reads: CATTDSYNSPLHF. The CDR3 nucleotides are TGTGCCACCACGGACAGCTATAATTCACCCCTCCACTTT. J is TRBJ1-6 and V is TRBV5-8; TRBD1 is a possible D gene (6 bases). This CDR3 is built from 13 residues. With 9 bases removed from V and 3 bases from J, the gap between germline ends came to 10 bases. CDR1 and CDR2 from the germline V gene are SGHTS and YDEGEE.

This rearrangement joins TRBV6-1 to TRBJ1-2; 10 bases line up with TRBD1. The germline V gene encodes CDR1 MNHNS and CDR2 SASEGT. V lost 6 bases and J lost 7; bases outside the gene matches: 11. CDR3 length equals 15 residues. CDR3 coding DNA: TGTGCCAGCAGCCACGGGACAGGGGAAGGTTTTGGCTACACCTTC. It encodes CASSHGTGEGFGYTF.

The V and J genes are TRBV10-3 and TRBJ1-5; D gene uncertain. V lost 7 bases to trimming and J lost 6 bases, with 13 bases between them. CDR3 size: 13 residues. The germline V gene has CDR1 ENHRY and CDR2 SYGVKD. CDR3 coding DNA: TGTGCCATCACTCCGGACTCTGCTCAGCCCCAGCATTTT. It yields the protein CAITPDSAQPQHF.

The rearrangement joins TRBV6-6 to TRBJ1-5; 7 bases align to TRBD1. Germline loops: CDR1 MNHNY, CDR2 SVGAGI (reference sequence). This CDR3 has 12 residues. The V and J ends lost 7 bases and 9 bases, in that order; junction bases with no gene match: 6. The CDR3 region has the DNA TGTGCCAGCATAGGGGGCCAGGGGCCCCAGCATTTT. It codes for CASIGGQGPQHF.

This sequence joins TRBV27 and TRBJ1-5, with a tentative D call TRBD1 (6 bases). CDR1 and CDR2 (germline): MNHEY, SMNVEV (reference sequence). This CDR3 has 14 amino acids. With 3 bases removed from V and 7 bases from J, the gap between germline ends came to 13 bases. In DNA form, the CDR3 reads TGTGCCAGCAGTTTCTCAGGGGCGGAACAGCCCCAGCATTTT. Encoded protein: CASSFSGAEQPQHF.

This clone was counted a few times. The chain employs TRBV5-1 and TRBJ2-1, with 12 bases aligning to TRBD2. CDR3 length: 17 amino acids. V lost 2 bases to trimming and J lost 0 bases; unmatched junction nucleotides: 3. Germline loops: CDR1 SGHRS, CDR2 YFSETQ. Here the CDR3 DNA reads TGCGCCAGCAGCTTTGGACTAGCGGGAATCTCCTACAATGAGCAGTTCTTC. Its translation: CASSFGLAGISYNEQFF.

Points on this clone: The junction departs from the called germline gene at one end, perhaps through a read error. In DNA form, the CDR3 reads TGCGCCAGCACCTTGAATGGACAGGGGGGTAGCACTGAAGCTTTCTTT. As protein: CASTLNGQGGSTEAFF. The rearrangement uses TRBV5-1 and TRBJ1-1; 10 bases match TRBD1. This CDR3 spans 16 amino acids. CDR1 is SGHRS and CDR2 is YFSETQ in the germline V gene.

The chain combines TRBV5-4 with TRBJ1-4, with 7 bases lining up with TRBD1. The germline V gene encodes CDR1 SGHNT and CDR2 YYREEE (reference sequence). This CDR3 comprises 14 residues. V lost 4 bases to trimming and J lost 4 bases; unmatched junction nucleotides: 4. CDR3 in amino acids: CASSQGQLNEKLFF. DNA for the CDR3: TGTGCCAGCAGCCAGGGACAGCTTAATGAAAAACTGTTTTTT.

The chain combines TRBV27 with TRBJ1-6, with TRBD1 matching 7 bases. The V segment lost 7 bases and the J segment 13 bases; nucleotides outside the gene matches: 13. This CDR3 is built from 14 residues. Germline values: CDR1 MNHEY, CDR2 SMNVEV (reference sequence). CDR3 protein: CASTPGGPFGPLHF. The CDR3 DNA sequence: TGTGCCAGCACTCCAGGGGGTCCCTTTGGTCCCCTCCACTTT.

The chain carries TRBV27 and TRBJ1-2; 7 bases are shared with TRBD1. This CDR3 is 18 amino acids long. The trim removed 3 bases at V and 7 bases at J, leaving 20 bases unmatched. The V gene's germline CDR1 is MNHEY and CDR2 SMNVEV (reference sequence). In nucleotides, the CDR3 is TGTGCCAGCAGTTTCCTCACTTCTCAGGGGGGCGGGGAGACTGGCTACACCTTC. Its protein product is CASSFLTSQGGGETGYTF.